Listed here are 4 T cell receptor beta chains from one sample, sequenced in a study of blood T cell repertoires in COVID-19. Sequencing used immunoSEQ multiplex PCR; TCRdb keeps in-frame clones, though not all of them. The top ten clones hold over 0.2% of a sample with some 700,000 clones, 90% of them seen once. Sequencing was carried out using peripheral blood. The receptors were sampled from a woman aged 18-29 years with acute or convalescent COVID-19.

This chain links TRBV14 with TRBJ1-6; weak D call: TRBD1 (6 bases). Germline loops: CDR1 SGHDN, CDR2 FVKESK. The germline V and J ends were trimmed by 4 bases and 13 bases, with 20 bases remaining between them. The CDR3 is made up of 15 amino acids. DNA for the CDR3: TGTGCCAGCAGCCTCGGCCAGGGGCGAGGATCGCCCCTCCACTTT. This translates into CASSLGQGRGSPLHF. Together with reference TRBV14 and TRBJ1-6, the CDR3 gives the full variable domain: EAGVTQFPSHSVIEKGQTVTLRCDPISGHDNLYWYRRVMGKEIKFLLHFVKESKQDESGMPNNRFLAERTGGTYSTLKVQPAELEDSGVYFCASSLGQGRGSPLHFGNGTRLTVT.

This chain connects TRBV2 to TRBJ1-3; TRBD1 aligns across 7 bases. The CDR3 is 16 amino acids. V was clipped by 4 bases and J by 8 bases; unmatched bases: 14. Germline V lookup: CDR1 SNHLY, CDR2 FYNNEI. CDR3 sequence: CASSVDRARSVHTIYF. DNA for the CDR3: TGTGCCAGCAGTGTTGACAGGGCCAGATCGGTACACACCATATATTTT.

The chain combines TRBV7-8 with TRBJ1-5; D not resolved. V lost 1 base and J 6 bases, leaving 13 bases between the germline ends. Per germline, CDR1 SGHVS and CDR2 FQNEAQ. CDR3 length equals 15 residues. DNA of the CDR3: TGTGCCAGCAGCTTAGTGGACGGGAGATTTCAGCCCCAGCATTTT. This codes for CASSLVDGRFQPQHF.

The gene calls are TRBV7-2 and TRBJ2-1; 12 positions match TRBD2. V shed 3 bases, J shed 7 bases, and the junction held 4 bases outside the gene matches. Germline lookup yields CDR1 SGHTA and CDR2 FQGNSA. This CDR3 spans 15 amino acids. The CDR3 DNA reads as TGTGCCAGCAGCTTTCGACTAGCGGGGGCGAATGAGCAGTTCTTC. As protein: CASSFRLAGANEQFF.